The source of this T cell receptor beta chain is a study of CD8+ T cells in alopecia areata. The overall study: Treated patients were given oral tofacitinib, which was dosed at 5 to 10 mg twice daily.

It was cDNA, reverse transcribed from extracted RNA, that served as the sequencing template. Some clones are missing from TCRdb's copy, which holds only in-frame ones; the method was immunoSEQ multiplex PCR. This table holds more than 95,000 clones, less than 45% found once. Individuals with alopecia areata gave both lesional scalp punch biopsies and peripheral blood for collection. In the case of this clone: The antigen is undetermined.

Germline assignment: CDR1 GTSNPN and CDR2 SVGIG (reference sequence). The V gene lost 0 bases and the J gene lost 7 bases, with 10 bases spanning the gap. The CDR3 has 13 residues. Study-level findings and limits: Relative to mice, TCR sharing across patients was less clear, a difference possibly HLA-related.

The rearrangement links TRBV30 to TRBJ1-5, with D hard to call. Sequencing was done on a sample of CD4+ T cells sorted from blood. This clonotype originated in a human donor with alopecia areata. The CDR3, as DNA: TGTGCCTGGAGTGTACAACCCGTACAGCCCCAGCATTTT. This codes for CAWSVQPVQPQHF.